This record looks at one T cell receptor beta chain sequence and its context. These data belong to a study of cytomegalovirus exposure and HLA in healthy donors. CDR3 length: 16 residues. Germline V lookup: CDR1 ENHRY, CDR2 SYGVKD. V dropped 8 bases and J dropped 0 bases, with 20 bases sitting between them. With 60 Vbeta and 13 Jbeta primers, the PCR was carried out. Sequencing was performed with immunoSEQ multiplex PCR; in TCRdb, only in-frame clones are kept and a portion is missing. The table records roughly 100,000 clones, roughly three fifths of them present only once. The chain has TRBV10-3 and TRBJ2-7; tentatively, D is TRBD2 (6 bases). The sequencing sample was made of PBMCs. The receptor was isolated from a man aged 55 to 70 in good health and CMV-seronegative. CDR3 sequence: CAIGRGVAGISYEQYF. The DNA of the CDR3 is TGTGCCATCGGTAGAGGGGTTGCGGGGATCTCCTACGAGCAGTACTTC.